This T cell receptor (beta chain) was observed in a study of T-cell reconstitution after alpha-beta-depleted transplantation in children. V gave up 4 bases and J gave up 2 bases; unmatched junction bases: 13. Per germline, CDR1 SGHAT and CDR2 FQNNGV. This CDR3 has 18 residues. There are a few counts of this clonotype. The authors prepared the TCRbeta library with unique molecular identifiers. TCRdb re-analysed the PCR reads in MiXCR, keeping a single row per CDR3 protein. Of a few hundred thousand distinct CDR3 sequences in the sample, roughly 18% were seen once. The V call is TRBV11-2, the J call TRBJ2-3; 9 bases match TRBD2. The receptor was derived from a human donor who donated a stem cell graft to a child with acute lymphoblastic leukemia. The sequencing here drew on PBMCs from the stem cell graft donor, taken from the stem cell graft. The CDR3: CASSSAPGGGRATDTQYF. CDR3 coding DNA: TGTGCCAGCAGCTCCGCCCCCGGGGGCGGGAGGGCCACAGATACGCAGTATTTT.